This is a list of T cell receptor beta chains from one sample in a study of blood T cell repertoires in COVID-19. Here immunoSEQ multiplex PCR was the method, and the copy in TCRdb shows in-frame clones only, minus some. Of approximately 94,000 clones listed, roughly 87% are singletons. Sequencing was carried out using peripheral blood. Receptors originate from a man younger than 45 in a cohort sampled during active COVID-19. Both conserved end residues are part of each CDR3. Fields, in order: J gene, V gene, clone size, CDR3 protein. Size is stated for part of the rows, as once, few or many counts, or as a class when the clone is expanded.

>TRBJ2-5|TRBV5-8|-
CASSPDRGRRETQYF
>TRBJ2-7|TRBV7-2|-
CASSLSGRGGPEQYF
>TRBJ1-3|TRBV6-6|-
CASSYSAGANTIYF
>TRBJ1-2|TRBV6-6|-
CASSPRGGTYGYTF
>TRBJ1-2|TRBV3-1/TRBV3-2|once
CASSQIGTGGHYTF
>TRBJ1-5|TRBV28|-
CASSLANQPQHF
>TRBJ1-6|TRBV7-2|-
CASSLGQGPNSPLHF
>TRBJ1-6|TRBV28|-
CASSLLGGTELHF
>TRBJ2-1|TRBV5-4|-
CASRHPDYNEQFF
>TRBJ2-2|TRBV30|-
CAYGPGQVHTGELFF
>TRBJ1-1|TRBV30|once
CAWTGRNTEAFF
>TRBJ1-2|TRBV21-1|-
CASSKDRNHYGYTF
>TRBJ1-3|TRBV9|once
CASSARLTGNTIYF
>TRBJ1-1|TRBV2|-
CASNPSGTGVRAEAFF
>TRBJ1-2|TRBV7-9|-
CASSPPRTAIRNGYTF
>TRBJ2-1|TRBV12-5|-
CASGPGYSEQFF
>TRBJ2-3|TRBV20-1|few
CSASRTGELTDTQYF
>TRBJ1-4|TRBV5-4|-
CASSLAGQGNEKLFF
>TRBJ2-7|TRBV6-5|-
CASLSGRGTYEQYF
>TRBJ1-6|TRBV5-6|-
CASSLGRASPLHF
>TRBJ2-2|TRBV5-1|-
CASSAAAGMEVGELFF
>TRBJ1-2|TRBV4-2|-
CASSPWDKSYGYTF
>TRBJ2-2|TRBV4-3|-
CASSPAGGAGTGELFF
>TRBJ2-3|TRBV3-1/TRBV3-2|-
CASTVAGVSDTQYF
>TRBJ1-1|TRBV12-3/TRBV12-4|-
CASSLGTEAFF
>TRBJ1-2|TRBV6-5|-
CASSYDPGDRGYTF
>TRBJ1-3|TRBV7-6|-
CASTRGNTIYF
>TRBJ1-1|TRBV12-3/TRBV12-4|-
CASSYGQGEAFF
>TRBJ1-2|TRBV5-4|-
CASSATGDYGYTF
>TRBJ1-1|TRBV5-6|-
CASSLEQGRRNTEAFF
>TRBJ1-2|TRBV27|-
CASSPAGQPLGYTF
>TRBJ2-7|TRBV9|-
CASSPGTGSYEQYF
>TRBJ1-6|TRBV6-5|-
CASSYSRQGLNSPLHF
>TRBJ1-6|TRBV14|-
CASSQDWGQGFYNSPLHF